This T cell receptor beta chain was recovered during a study of CD8 T cells in ankylosing spondylitis. TCRdb re-analysed the 5' RACE reads in MiXCR, keeping a single row per CDR3 protein. Among around 770,000 distinct CDR3 sequences listed, 15% to 20% were seen once. Findings and limits, study-wide: Seemingly characteristic of ankylosing spondylitis blood was a TCR beta motif consisting of eight highly homologous variants.

About this clonotype: The antigen remains unidentified.

The sequenced sample consisted of blood, either unsorted or a sorted T cell fraction (not recorded which). The sequence was obtained from a male donor with ankylosing spondylitis.

CDR3 in DNA: TGTGCCAGCAGTTACTCCGGGGATAATTCACCCCTCCACTTT. Its protein product is CASSYSGDNSPLHF. The chain uses TRBV6-5 and TRBJ1-6, with D uncertain. Germline V gives CDR1 MNHEY, CDR2 SVGAGI. Trimming took 0 bases from V and 5 from J, leaving 5 bases between them. This CDR3 contains 14 residues.